This T cell receptor (beta chain) derives from a study of shared clonotypes between healthy human individuals. In the study overall: Aged 18 to 49, the donors were two women and a few men. Study findings and constraints: In a handful of donors, around 5% of naive CD4 clonotypes appeared in common.

This clone is a singleton in its sample. Its specificity is unknown. CDR1 and CDR2 (germline): SEHNR, FQNEAQ (reference sequence). With 0 bases removed from V and 3 bases from J, the gap between germline ends came to 14 bases. The CDR3 runs 17 residues. Measured with immunoSEQ multiplex PCR; TCRdb has only the in-frame clones, and not every one. This repertoire shows a few million clones, around 90% found once; its top ten account for over 0.12%. V is TRBV7-9 and J is TRBJ2-2; D is undetermined. The sequenced sample consisted of naive CD4+ T cells sorted from blood. Regarding subset: CD45RA+ positively selected. The TCR sequence derives from a man between 18 and 29 years old in good health. This CDR3 reads CASSLADYSADTGELFF. The DNA of the CDR3 is TGTGCCAGCAGCTTAGCTGATTACTCGGCCGACACCGGGGAGCTGTTTTTT.